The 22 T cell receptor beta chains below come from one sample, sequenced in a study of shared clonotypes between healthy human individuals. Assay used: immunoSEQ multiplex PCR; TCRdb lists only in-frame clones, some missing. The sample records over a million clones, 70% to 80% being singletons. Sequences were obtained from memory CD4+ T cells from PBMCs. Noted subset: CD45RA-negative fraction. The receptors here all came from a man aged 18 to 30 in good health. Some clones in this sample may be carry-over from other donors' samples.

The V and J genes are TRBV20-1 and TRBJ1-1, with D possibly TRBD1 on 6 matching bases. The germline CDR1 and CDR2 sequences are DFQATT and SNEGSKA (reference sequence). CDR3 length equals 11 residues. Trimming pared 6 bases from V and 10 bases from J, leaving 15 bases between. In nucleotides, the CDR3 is TGCAGTGCGGGGGGGCAGGGAAGAGCTTTCTTT. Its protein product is CSAGGQGRAFF.

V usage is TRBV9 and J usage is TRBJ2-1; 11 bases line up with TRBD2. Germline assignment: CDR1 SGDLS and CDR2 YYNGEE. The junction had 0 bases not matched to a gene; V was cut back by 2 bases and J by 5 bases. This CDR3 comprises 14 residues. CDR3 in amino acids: CASSVSGRDNEQFF. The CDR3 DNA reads TGTGCCAGCAGCGTTAGCGGGAGGGACAATGAGCAGTTCTTC.

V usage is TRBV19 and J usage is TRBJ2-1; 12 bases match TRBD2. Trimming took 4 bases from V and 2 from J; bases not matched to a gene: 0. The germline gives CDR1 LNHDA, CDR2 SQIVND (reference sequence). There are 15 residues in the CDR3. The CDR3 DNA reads TGTGCCAGTAGTAGACTAGCGGGAGCCTACAATGAGCAGTTCTTC. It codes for CASSRLAGAYNEQFF.

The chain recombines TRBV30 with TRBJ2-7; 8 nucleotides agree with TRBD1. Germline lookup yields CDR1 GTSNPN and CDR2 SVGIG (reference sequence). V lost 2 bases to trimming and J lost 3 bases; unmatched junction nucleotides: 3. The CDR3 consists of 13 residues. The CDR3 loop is CAWSLDRDYEQYF. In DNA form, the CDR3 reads TGTGCCTGGAGTTTGGACAGGGACTACGAGCAGTACTTC.

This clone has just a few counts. The CDR3 is CASSAGNSGNTIYF. Written as DNA, the CDR3 is TGTGCCAGCAGTGCGGGCAACTCTGGAAACACCATATATTTT. This sequence joins TRBV2 and TRBJ1-3; D ambiguous. The V end lost 4 bases, the J end lost 0 bases, and 7 bases lay between the germline ends. The CDR3 extends over 14 amino acids. The germline V gene has CDR1 SNHLY and CDR2 FYNNEI.

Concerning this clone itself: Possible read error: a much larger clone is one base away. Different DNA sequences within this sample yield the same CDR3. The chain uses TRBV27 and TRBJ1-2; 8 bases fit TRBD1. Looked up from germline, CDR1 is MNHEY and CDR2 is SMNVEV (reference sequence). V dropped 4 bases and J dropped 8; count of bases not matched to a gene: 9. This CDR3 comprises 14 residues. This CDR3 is CASSSTGQGVGYTF. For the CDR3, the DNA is TGTGCCAGCAGTTCCACTGGACAGGGAGTCGGCTACACCTTC.

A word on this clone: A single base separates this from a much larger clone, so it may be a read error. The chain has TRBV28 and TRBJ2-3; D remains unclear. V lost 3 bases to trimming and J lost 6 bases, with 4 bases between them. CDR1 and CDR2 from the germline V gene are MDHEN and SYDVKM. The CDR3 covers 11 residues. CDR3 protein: CASSFGDTQYF. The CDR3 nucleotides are TGTGCCAGCAGTTTTGGGGATACGCAGTATTTT. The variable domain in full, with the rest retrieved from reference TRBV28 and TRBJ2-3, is DVKVTQSSRYLVKRTGEKVFLECVQDMDHENMFWYRQDPGLGLRLIYFSYDVKMKEKGDIPEGYSVSREKKERFSLILESASTNQTSMYLCASSFGDTQYFGPGTRLTVL.

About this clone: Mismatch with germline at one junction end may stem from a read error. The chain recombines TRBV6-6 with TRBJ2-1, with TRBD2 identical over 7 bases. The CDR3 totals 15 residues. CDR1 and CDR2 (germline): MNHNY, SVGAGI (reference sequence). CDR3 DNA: TGTGCCAGCAGTCCTCTAGCGGCCTCCTGCAATGAGCAGTTCTTC. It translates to CASSPLAASCNEQFF.

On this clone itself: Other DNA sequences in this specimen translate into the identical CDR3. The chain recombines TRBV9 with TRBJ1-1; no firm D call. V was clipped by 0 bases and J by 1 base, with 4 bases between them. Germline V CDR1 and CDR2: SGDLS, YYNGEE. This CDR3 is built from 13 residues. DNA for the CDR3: TGTGCCAGCAGCGTAGTTTCGAACACTGAAGCTTTCTTT. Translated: CASSVVSNTEAFF.

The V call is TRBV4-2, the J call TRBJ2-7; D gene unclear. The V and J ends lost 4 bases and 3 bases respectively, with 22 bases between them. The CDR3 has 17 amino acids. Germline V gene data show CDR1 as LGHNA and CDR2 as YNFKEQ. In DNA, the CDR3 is TGTGCCAGCAGCCCCCAACTTTCGGGTATTGATAGCTACGAGCAGTACTTC. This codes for CASSPQLSGIDSYEQYF.

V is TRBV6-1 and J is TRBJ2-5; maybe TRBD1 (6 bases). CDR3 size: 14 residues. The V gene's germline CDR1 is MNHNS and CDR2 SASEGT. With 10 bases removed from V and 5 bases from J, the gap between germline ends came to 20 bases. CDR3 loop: CATWGHLGKETQYF. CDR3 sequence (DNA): TGTGCCACCTGGGGACATCTAGGGAAGGAGACCCAGTACTTC.

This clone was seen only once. CDR3 region: CASSFGGAEDEQYF. CDR3 in DNA: TGCGCCAGCAGCTTCGGGGGAGCCGAGGACGAGCAGTACTTC. The chain is built from TRBV5-1 and TRBJ2-7; D is perhaps TRBD2 (6 bases). The length of the CDR3 is 14 residues. V was pared by 2 bases and J by 5 bases, with 14 bases between. Germline lookup yields CDR1 SGHRS and CDR2 YFSETQ.

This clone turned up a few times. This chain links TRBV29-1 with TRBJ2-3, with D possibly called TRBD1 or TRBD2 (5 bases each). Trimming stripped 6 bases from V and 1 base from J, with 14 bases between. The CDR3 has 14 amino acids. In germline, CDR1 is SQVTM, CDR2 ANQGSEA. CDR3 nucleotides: TGCAGCGTCGGGGACGACACCCGCACAGATACGCAGTATTTT. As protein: CSVGDDTRTDTQYF.

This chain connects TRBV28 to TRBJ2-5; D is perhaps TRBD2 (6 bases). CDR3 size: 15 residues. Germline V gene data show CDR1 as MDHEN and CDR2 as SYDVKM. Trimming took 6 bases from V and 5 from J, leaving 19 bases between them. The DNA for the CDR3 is TGTGCCAGCAGCAACGACCCGAGTGCGGGGGAGACCCAGTACTTC. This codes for CASSNDPSAGETQYF.

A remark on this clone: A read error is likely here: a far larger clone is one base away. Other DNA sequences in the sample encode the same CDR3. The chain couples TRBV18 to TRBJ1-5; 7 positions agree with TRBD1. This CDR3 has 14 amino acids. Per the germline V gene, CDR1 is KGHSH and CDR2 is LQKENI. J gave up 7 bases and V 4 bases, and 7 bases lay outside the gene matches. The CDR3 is CASSQGQSIQPQHF. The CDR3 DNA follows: TGTGCCAGCTCACAGGGACAGAGCATCCAGCCCCAGCATTTT.

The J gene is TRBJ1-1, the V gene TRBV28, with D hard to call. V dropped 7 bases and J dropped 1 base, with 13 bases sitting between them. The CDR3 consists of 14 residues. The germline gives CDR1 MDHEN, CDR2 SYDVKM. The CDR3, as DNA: TGTGCCAGCAACGTTGAAGGAGGGAACACTGAAGCTTTCTTT. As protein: CASNVEGGNTEAFF.

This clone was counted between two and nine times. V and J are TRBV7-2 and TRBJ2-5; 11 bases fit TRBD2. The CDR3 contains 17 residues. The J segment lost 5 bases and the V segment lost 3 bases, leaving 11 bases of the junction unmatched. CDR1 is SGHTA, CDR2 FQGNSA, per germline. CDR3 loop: CASSFNVGTSGWETQYF. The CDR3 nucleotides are TGTGCCAGCAGCTTTAACGTGGGGACTAGCGGATGGGAGACCCAGTACTTC.

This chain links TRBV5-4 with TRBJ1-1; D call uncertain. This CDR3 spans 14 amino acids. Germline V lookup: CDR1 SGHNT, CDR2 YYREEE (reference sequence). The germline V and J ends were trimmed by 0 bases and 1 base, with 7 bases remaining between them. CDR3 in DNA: TGTGCCAGCAGCTTGGTGTCACAGAACACTGAAGCTTTCTTT. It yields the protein CASSLVSQNTEAFF.

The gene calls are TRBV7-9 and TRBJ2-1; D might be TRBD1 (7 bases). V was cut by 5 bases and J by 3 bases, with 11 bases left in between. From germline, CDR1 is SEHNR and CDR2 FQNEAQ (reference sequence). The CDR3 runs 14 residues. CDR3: CASSNRGGYNEQFF. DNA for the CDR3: TGTGCCAGCAGCAACAGGGGAGGCTACAATGAGCAGTTCTTC.

CDR3 coding DNA: TGTGCCAGCAGTTTTGGGTTAGGCGGGCCCGACTCCTACGAGCAGTACTTC. Translating it yields CASSFGLGGPDSYEQYF. The chain couples TRBV28 to TRBJ2-7, with a tentative D call TRBD2 (5 bases). Germline-derived CDR1 and CDR2 are MDHEN and SYDVKM. With 3 bases removed from V and 0 bases from J, the gap between germline ends came to 18 bases. The CDR3 is 17 amino acids.

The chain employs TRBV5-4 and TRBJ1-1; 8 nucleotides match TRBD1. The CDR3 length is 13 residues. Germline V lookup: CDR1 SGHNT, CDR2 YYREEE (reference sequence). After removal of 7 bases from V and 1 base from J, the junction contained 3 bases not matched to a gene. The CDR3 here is CASRGQENTEAFF. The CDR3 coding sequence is TGTGCCAGCCGGGGACAGGAGAACACTGAAGCTTTCTTT.

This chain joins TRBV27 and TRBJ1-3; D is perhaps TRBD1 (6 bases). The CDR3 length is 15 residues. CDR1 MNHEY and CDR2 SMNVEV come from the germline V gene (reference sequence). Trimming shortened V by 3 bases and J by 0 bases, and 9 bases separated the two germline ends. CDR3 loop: CASSLLGASGNTIYF. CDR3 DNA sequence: TGTGCCAGCAGTTTGTTGGGGGCCTCTGGAAACACCATATATTTT.